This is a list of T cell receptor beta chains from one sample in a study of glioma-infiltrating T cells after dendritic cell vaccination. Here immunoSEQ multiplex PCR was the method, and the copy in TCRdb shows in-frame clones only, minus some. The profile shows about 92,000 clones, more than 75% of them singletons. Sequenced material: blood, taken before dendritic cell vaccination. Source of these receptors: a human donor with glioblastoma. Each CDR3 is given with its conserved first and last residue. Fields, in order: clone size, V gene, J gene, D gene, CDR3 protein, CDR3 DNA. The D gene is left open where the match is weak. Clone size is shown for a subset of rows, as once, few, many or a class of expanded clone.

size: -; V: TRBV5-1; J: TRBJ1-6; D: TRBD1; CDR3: CASSLGGTGFSPLHF; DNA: TGCGCCAGCAGCTTGGGGGGGACAGGGTTTTCACCCCTCCACTTT
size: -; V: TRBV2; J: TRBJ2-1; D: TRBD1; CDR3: CATVPGTGGISYNEQFF; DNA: TGTGCCACAGTCCCCGGGACAGGGGGAATAAGCTACAATGAGCAGTTCTTC
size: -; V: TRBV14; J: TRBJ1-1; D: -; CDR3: CASSQRGGNTEAFF; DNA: TGTGCCAGCAGCCAGAGGGGAGGGAACACTGAAGCTTTCTTT
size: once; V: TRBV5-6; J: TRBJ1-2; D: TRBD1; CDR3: CASSLGDRGYGYTF; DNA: TGTGCCAGCAGCTTGGGAGACAGGGGCTATGGCTACACCTTC
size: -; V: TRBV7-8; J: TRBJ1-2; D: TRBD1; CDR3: CASSSTGQGSVGYTF; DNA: TGTGCCAGCAGCTCCACCGGACAGGGCTCCGTTGGCTACACCTTC
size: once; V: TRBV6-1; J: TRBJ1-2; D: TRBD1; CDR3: CASRPGQGANYGYTF; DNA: TGTGCCAGCAGGCCGGGACAGGGGGCTAACTATGGCTACACCTTC
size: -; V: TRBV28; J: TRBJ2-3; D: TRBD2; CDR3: CASSFRGTSASTDTQYF; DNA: TGTGCCAGCAGTTTTCGTGGGACTAGCGCTAGCACAGATACGCAGTATTTT
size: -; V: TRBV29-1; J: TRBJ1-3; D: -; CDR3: CSVGDSPSGNTIYF; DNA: TGCAGCGTTGGAGACAGTCCTTCTGGAAACACCATATATTTT
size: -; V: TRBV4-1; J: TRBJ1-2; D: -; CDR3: CASSQATGTGYTF; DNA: TGCGCCAGCAGCCAAGCAACAGGGACCGGCTACACCTTC
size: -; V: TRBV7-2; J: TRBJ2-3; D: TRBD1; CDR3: CASSLGQGTDTQYF; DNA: TGTGCCAGCAGCCTAGGACAGGGCACAGATACGCAGTATTTT
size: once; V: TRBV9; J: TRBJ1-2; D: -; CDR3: CASMGQIYGYTF; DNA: TGTGCCAGCATGGGGCAGATCTATGGCTACACCTTC
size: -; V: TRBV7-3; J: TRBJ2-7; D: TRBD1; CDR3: CASIPGQTYEQYF; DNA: TGTGCCAGCATCCCGGGACAGACCTACGAGCAGTACTTC
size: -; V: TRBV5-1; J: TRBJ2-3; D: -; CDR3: CASSGRGGAFTDTQYF; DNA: TGCGCCAGCAGCGGTCGAGGGGGGGCATTCACAGATACGCAGTATTTT
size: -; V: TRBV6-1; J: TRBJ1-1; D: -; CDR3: CASTMNTEAFF; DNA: TGTGCCAGTACTATGAACACTGAAGCTTTCTTT
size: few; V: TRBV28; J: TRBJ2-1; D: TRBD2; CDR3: CASSFPSGGKNEQFF; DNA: TGTGCCAGCAGTTTTCCTAGCGGGGGCAAGAATGAGCAGTTCTTC
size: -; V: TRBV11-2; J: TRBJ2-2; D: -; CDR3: CTGGDLNTGELFF; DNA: TGTACGGGGGGCGACTTGAACACCGGGGAGCTGTTTTTT
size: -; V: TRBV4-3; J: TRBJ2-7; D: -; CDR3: CASSNYGGRYEQYF; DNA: TGCGCCAGCAGCAACTACGGGGGGCGGTACGAGCAGTACTTC
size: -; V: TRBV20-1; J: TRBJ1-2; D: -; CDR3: CSAKPGYGYTF; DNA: TGCAGTGCCAAACCCGGGTATGGCTACACCTTC
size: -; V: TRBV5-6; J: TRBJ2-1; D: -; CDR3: CASSQTWDEQFF; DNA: TGTGCCAGCAGCCAGACATGGGATGAGCAGTTCTTC
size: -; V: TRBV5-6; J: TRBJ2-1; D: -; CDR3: CASSSGTYSYNEQFF; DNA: TGTGCCAGCAGTTCCGGGACTTACTCCTACAATGAGCAGTTCTTC
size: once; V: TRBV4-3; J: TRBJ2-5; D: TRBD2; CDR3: CASSQGRSGGETQYF; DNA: TGCGCCAGCAGCCAAGGTCGTAGCGGGGGTGAGACCCAGTACTTC
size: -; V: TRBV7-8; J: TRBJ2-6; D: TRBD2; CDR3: CASSRTSPGANVLTF; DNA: TGTGCCAGCAGCCGGACTAGTCCTGGGGCCAACGTCCTGACTTTC
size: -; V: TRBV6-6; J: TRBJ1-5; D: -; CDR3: CASSKYLTGLGQPQHF; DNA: TGTGCCAGCAGCAAATACCTGACAGGTTTGGGTCAGCCCCAGCATTTT
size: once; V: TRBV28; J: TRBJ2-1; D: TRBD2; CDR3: CASSSRLAGGEDEQFF; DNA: TGTGCCAGCAGTTCTCGACTAGCGGGAGGGGAGGATGAGCAGTTCTTC
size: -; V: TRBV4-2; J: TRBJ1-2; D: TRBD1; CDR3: CASSQPRTGPDGYTF; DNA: TGTGCCAGCAGCCAACCACGGACAGGGCCCGATGGCTACACCTTC
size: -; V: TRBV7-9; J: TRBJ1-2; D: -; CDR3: CASSLGQDRANYGYTF; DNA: TGTGCCAGCAGCTTAGGACAGGATAGGGCTAACTATGGCTACACCTTC
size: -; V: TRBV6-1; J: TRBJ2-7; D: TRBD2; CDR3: CASSETSGPSYEQYF; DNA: TGTGCCAGCAGTGAGACTAGCGGGCCCTCCTACGAGCAGTACTTC
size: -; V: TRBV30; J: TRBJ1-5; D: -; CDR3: CAWSVEGNQPQHF; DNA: TGTGCCTGGAGTGTAGAGGGCAATCAGCCCCAGCATTTT
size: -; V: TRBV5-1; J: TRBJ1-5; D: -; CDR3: CASSFRGGSQPQHF; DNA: TGCGCCAGCAGCTTCAGGGGTGGAAGTCAGCCCCAGCATTTT
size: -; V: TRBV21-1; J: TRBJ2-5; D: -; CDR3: CASSKDPRTGVAETQYF; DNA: TGTGCCAGCAGCAAAGATCCGCGGACAGGGGTAGCAGAGACCCAGTACTTC
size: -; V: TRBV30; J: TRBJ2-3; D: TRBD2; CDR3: CAWMSGGDTQYF; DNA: TGTGCCTGGATGTCGGGGGGAGATACGCAGTATTTT
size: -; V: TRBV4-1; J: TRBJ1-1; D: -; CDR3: CASSQTQGYTEAFF; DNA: TGCGCCAGCAGCCAAACTCAGGGGTACACTGAAGCTTTCTTT
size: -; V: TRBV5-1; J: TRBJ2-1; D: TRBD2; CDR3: CASSTVLAVATNEQFF; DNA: TGCGCCAGCAGCACAGTCCTAGCGGTTGCGACCAATGAGCAGTTCTTC
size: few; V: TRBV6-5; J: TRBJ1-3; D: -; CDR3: CASSRGAGNTIYF; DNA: TGTGCCAGCAGCCGTGGAGCTGGAAACACCATATATTTT
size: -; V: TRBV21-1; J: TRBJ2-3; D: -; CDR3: CASSKELAGRPSTDTQYF; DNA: TGTGCCAGCAGCAAAGAACTAGCGGGGCGCCCTAGCACAGATACGCAGTATTTT
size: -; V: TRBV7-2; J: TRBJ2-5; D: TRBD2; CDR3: CASSLTLGLAGGQETQYF; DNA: TGTGCCAGCAGCTTAACCTTGGGACTAGCGGGGGGGCAGGAGACCCAGTACTTC
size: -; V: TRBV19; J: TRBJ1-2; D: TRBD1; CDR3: CASRQDRASNYGYTF; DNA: TGTGCCAGTAGACAAGACAGGGCATCTAACTATGGCTACACCTTC
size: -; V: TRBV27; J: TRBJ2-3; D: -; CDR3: CASSFFTSTDTQYF; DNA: TGTGCCAGCAGTTTTTTCACTAGCACAGATACGCAGTATTTT
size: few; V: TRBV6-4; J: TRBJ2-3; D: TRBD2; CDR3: CASSVDGTSGDTQYF; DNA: TGTGCCAGCAGTGTCGACGGGACTAGCGGAGATACGCAGTATTTT
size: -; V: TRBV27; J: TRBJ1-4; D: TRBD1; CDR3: CASSFRTGVGNEKLFF; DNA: TGTGCCAGCAGTTTCCGAACAGGGGTTGGTAATGAAAAACTGTTTTTT
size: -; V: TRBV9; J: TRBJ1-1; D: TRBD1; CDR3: CASIRLTGGEAFF; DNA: TGTGCCAGCATCCGCCTAACAGGGGGCGAAGCTTTCTTT
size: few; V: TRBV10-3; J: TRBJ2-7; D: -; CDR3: CAISGLGGASSYEQYF; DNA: TGTGCCATCAGTGGTCTGGGGGGGGCGAGCTCCTACGAGCAGTACTTC
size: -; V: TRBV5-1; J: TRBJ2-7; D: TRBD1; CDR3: CASSDRGSYEQYF; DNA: TGCGCCAGCAGCGACAGGGGCTCCTACGAGCAGTACTTC
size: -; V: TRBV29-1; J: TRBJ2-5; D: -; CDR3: CSVEERRPGAQYF; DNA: TGCAGCGTTGAAGAGAGGAGGCCCGGGGCCCAGTACTTC
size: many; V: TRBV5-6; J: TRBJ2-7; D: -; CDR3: CASTTTGDSYEQYF; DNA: TGTGCCAGCACCACGACGGGGGACTCCTACGAGCAGTACTTC
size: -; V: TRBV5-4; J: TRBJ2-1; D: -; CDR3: CASKTFGGEFYNEQFF; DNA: TGTGCCAGCAAGACCTTCGGCGGGGAGTTCTACAATGAGCAGTTCTTC